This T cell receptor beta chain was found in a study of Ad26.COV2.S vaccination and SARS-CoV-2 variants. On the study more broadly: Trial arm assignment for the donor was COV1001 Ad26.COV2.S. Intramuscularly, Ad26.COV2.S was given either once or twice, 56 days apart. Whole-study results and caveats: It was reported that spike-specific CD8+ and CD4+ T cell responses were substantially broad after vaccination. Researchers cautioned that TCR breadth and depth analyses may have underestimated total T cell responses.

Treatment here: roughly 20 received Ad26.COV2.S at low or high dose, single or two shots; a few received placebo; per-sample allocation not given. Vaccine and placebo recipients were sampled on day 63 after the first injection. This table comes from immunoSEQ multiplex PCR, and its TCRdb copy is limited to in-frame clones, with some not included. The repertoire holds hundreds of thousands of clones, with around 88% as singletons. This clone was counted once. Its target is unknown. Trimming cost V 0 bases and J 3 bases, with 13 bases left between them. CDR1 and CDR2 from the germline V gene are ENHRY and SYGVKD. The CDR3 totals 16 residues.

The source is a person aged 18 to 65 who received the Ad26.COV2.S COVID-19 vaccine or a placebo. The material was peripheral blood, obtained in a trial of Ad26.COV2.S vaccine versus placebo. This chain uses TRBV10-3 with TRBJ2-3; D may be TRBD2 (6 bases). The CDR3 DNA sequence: TGTGCCATCAGTGAGTCGGGGGGAGGTCAAACAGATACGCAGTATTTT. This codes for CAISESGGGQTDTQYF.